The 16 T cell receptor beta chains presented below share a single source sample, sequenced in a study of T cells in Graves' hyperthyroidism and ophthalmopathy. TCR beta CDR3 sequences were amplified from RNA transcripts. The HTBI primer set served for first-round RT-PCR of the TCR CDR3. TCRdb re-called the multiplex PCR reads with MiXCR, one entry per CDR3 protein. This table holds under 130,000 distinct CDR3 sequences, less than 55% found once. Sequenced sample: blood. These receptors were taken from a man aged 40-49 years with Graves' hyperthyroidism.

This clonotype was counted ten times or more. The chain has TRBV28 and TRBJ2-7, with D perhaps given as TRBD1 or TRBD2 (5 bases each). The germline gives CDR1 MDHEN, CDR2 SYDVKM. Trimming took 1 base from V and 6 from J, leaving 7 bases between them. The CDR3 consists of 12 residues. The chain's CDR3 is CASSLSGTEQYF. CDR3 bases: TGTGCCAGCAGTTTATCCGGGACCGAGCAGTACTTC.

The chain combines TRBV2 with TRBJ2-2; 12 bases are shared with TRBD1. With V trimmed by 6 bases and J by 6 bases, 17 bases remained unmatched. Germline assignment: CDR1 SNHLY and CDR2 FYNNEI. CDR3 size: 19 residues. The CDR3 protein is CASSIAPGQGAYGAGELFF. The CDR3 DNA is TGTGCCAGCAGCATCGCCCCGGGACAGGGGGCGTACGGGGCCGGGGAGCTGTTTTTT.

The chain couples TRBV2 to TRBJ2-6; D is ambiguous. Trimming removed 7 bases from V and 14 bases from J, with 3 bases in between. Germline CDR1 SNHLY, CDR2 FYNNEI. The CDR3 loop spans 8 amino acids. This CDR3 reads CASTLLTF. CDR3 coding DNA: TGTGCCAGCACTCTCCTGACTTTC. Drawing the rest from reference TRBV2 and TRBJ2-6, the complete variable domain is EPEVTQTPSHQVTQMGQEVILRCVPISNHLYFYWYRQILGQKVEFLVSFYNNEISEKSEIFDDQFSVERPDGSNFTLKIRSTKLEDSAMYFCASTLLTFGAGSRLTVL.

This chain connects TRBV20-1 to TRBJ2-7; no firm D call. Germline V gene sequence: CDR1 DFQATT, CDR2 SNEGSKA (reference sequence). Trimming took 0 bases from V and 7 from J, leaving 13 bases between them. The CDR3 has 13 residues. The CDR3: CSARDRPPSEQYF. The CDR3 DNA follows: TGCAGTGCTAGAGATAGGCCCCCTAGTGAGCAGTACTTC.

This chain uses TRBV10-3 with TRBJ2-2; D unclear. The germline V gene encodes CDR1 ENHRY and CDR2 SYGVKD. The CDR3 sequence is 12 residues long. Trimming shortened V by 5 bases and J by 8 bases, and 9 bases separated the two germline ends. The CDR3 is CAISRKRGELFF. The DNA for the CDR3 is TGTGCCATCAGTCGGAAGAGGGGGGAGCTGTTTTTT.

This rearrangement joins TRBV7-8 to TRBJ1-5, with a possible D match to TRBD1 (5 bases). V was trimmed by 5 bases and J by 3 bases, leaving 14 bases between them. Germline lookup yields CDR1 SGHVS and CDR2 FQNEAQ. This CDR3 region has 15 residues. The CDR3 spells CASSTHGANNQPQHF. CDR3 nucleotides: TGTGCCAGCAGCACTCACGGGGCTAACAATCAGCCCCAGCATTTT.

This rearrangement joins TRBV7-2 to TRBJ2-7; D unresolved. Looked up from germline, CDR1 is SGHTA and CDR2 is FQGNSA. Trimming removed 5 bases from V and 2 bases from J, with 16 bases in between. CDR3 length equals 15 residues. The CDR3 here is CASSRRLLSTYEQYF. CDR3 nucleotide sequence: TGTGCCAGCAGCCGACGATTACTTTCGACCTACGAGCAGTACTTC.

This clonotype was observed many times. The genes are TRBV20-1 and TRBJ1-4, with D perhaps matching TRBD1 (5 bases). The CDR3 has 15 amino acids. Trimming pared 2 bases from V and 3 bases from J, leaving 13 bases between. Germline assignment: CDR1 DFQATT and CDR2 SNEGSKA (reference sequence). The CDR3 protein is CSARPRRGSNEKLFF. The CDR3 nucleotides are TGCAGTGCTAGACCGAGGAGGGGCTCTAATGAAAAACTGTTTTTT.

In its sample, this clonotype was seen many times. As DNA, the CDR3 is TGCGCCAGCACCCTTCTAGGGGGGGACACCGGGGAGCTGTTTTTT. Amino acids: CASTLLGGDTGELFF. The chain is built from TRBV5-1 and TRBJ2-2; D perhaps matches TRBD2 (7 bases). This CDR3 is built from 15 residues. Trimming took 6 bases from V and 3 from J, leaving 15 bases between them. CDR1 is SGHRS and CDR2 is YFSETQ in the germline V gene.

As concerns this clonotype: Relative to the germline gene, one junction end is altered; a read error may explain this. The chain uses TRBV9 and TRBJ1-2; TRBD1 might be the D (6 bases). This CDR3 comprises 14 residues. Germline CDR1 and CDR2: SGDLS and YYNGEE. Here the CDR3 DNA reads TGTGCCAGCAGCACGCAGGGGACAAATTATGGCTACGCCTTC. Translation: CASSTQGTNYGYAF.

The V and J genes are TRBV9 and TRBJ2-5; maybe TRBD2 (6 bases). Germline V gene sequence: CDR1 SGDLS, CDR2 YYNGEE. Trimming cost V 4 bases and J 12 bases, with 19 bases left between them. The CDR3 has 13 residues. CDR3 protein: CASSPDHCGAEYF. CDR3 nucleotide sequence: TGTGCCAGCAGCCCCGATCATTGCGGGGCAGAGTACTTC.

This clonotype was recorded a few times. The chain recombines TRBV7-9 with TRBJ2-7; TRBD1 matches at 7 bases. Germline lookup yields CDR1 SEHNR and CDR2 FQNEAQ (reference sequence). V was pared by 8 bases and J by 3 bases, with 10 bases of the junction left unmatched. The length of the CDR3 is 14 residues. This CDR3 is CASSSGQSGYEQYF. The CDR3 DNA is TGTGCCAGCTCATCGGGACAGTCAGGCTACGAGCAGTACTTC.

The table lists this clonotype with many counts. The chain carries TRBV2 and TRBJ1-1; D unclear. The CDR3 totals 12 residues. The V end lost 4 bases, the J end lost 6 bases, and 9 bases lay between the germline ends. Germline-derived CDR1 and CDR2 are SNHLY and FYNNEI. CDR3 sequence: CASSGERAEAFF. In nucleotides, the CDR3 is TGTGCCAGCAGTGGGGAAAGAGCTGAAGCTTTCTTT.

This clonotype was seen repeatedly, ten times or more. The rearrangement uses TRBV2 and TRBJ2-2, with 11 bases identical to TRBD2. CDR1 is SNHLY, CDR2 FYNNEI, per germline. V lost 0 bases and J lost 6; bases outside the gene matches: 0. This CDR3 is 15 amino acids long. In DNA, the CDR3 is TGTGCCAGCAGTGAAGCTAGCGGGAGGGCCGGGGAGCTGTTTTTT. The encoded protein is CASSEASGRAGELFF.

The V call is TRBV7-2, the J call TRBJ2-6; no clear D gene. V was trimmed by 1 base and J by 0 bases, leaving 10 bases between them. The CDR3 is 17 residues long. Per germline, CDR1 SGHTA and CDR2 FQGNSA. The chain's CDR3 is CASSLVADDSGANVLTF. CDR3 in DNA: TGTGCCAGCAGCTTAGTCGCAGACGACTCTGGGGCCAACGTCCTGACTTTC.

This clonotype appeared many times. The chain joins TRBV28 to TRBJ2-7; D call uncertain. V lost 5 bases to trimming and J lost 0 bases, with 11 bases between them. Germline assignment: CDR1 MDHEN and CDR2 SYDVKM. CDR3 length: 14 residues. CDR3 loop: CASSPHSSSYEQYF. CDR3 bases: TGTGCCAGCAGTCCGCACTCTAGCTCCTACGAGCAGTACTTC.